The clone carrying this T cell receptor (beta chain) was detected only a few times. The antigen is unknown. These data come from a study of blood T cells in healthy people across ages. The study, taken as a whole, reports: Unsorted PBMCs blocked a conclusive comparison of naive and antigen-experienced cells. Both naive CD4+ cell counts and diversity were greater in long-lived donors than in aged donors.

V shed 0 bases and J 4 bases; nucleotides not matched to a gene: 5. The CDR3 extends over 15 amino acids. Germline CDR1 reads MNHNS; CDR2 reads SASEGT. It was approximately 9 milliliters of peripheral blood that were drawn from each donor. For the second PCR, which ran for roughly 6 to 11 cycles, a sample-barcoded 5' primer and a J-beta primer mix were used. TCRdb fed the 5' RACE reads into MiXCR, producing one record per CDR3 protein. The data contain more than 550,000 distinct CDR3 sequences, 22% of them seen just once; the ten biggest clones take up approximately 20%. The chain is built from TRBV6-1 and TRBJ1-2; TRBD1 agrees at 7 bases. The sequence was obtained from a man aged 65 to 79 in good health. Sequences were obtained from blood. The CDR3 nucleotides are TGTGCCAGCAGTGAAGCCACAGGGGCCGGCTATGGCTACACCTTC. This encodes CASSEATGAGYGYTF.